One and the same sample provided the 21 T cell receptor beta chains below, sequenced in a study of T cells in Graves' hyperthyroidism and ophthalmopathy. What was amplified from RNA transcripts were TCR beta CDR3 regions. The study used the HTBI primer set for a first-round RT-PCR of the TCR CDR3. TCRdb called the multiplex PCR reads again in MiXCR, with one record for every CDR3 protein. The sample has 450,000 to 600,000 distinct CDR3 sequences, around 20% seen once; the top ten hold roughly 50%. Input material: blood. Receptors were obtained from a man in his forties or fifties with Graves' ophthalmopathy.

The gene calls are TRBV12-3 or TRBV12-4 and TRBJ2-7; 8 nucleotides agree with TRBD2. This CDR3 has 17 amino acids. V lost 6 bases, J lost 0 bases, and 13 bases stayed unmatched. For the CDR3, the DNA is TGTGCCAGCAGCCACCCTGGGGAGCGGGGGCCCTCCTACGAGCAGTACTTC. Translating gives CASSHPGERGPSYEQYF.

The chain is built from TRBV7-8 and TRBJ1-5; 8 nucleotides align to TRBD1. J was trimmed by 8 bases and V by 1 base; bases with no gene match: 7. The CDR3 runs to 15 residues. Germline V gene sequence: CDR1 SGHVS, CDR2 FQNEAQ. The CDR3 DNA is TGTGCCAGCAGCTTAGTTTCAGGGGGCCATAAGCCCCAGCATTTT. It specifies CASSLVSGGHKPQHF.

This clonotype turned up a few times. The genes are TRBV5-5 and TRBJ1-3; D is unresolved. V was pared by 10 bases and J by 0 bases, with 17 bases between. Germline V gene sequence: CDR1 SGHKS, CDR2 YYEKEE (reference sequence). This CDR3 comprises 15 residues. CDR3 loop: CAGERDPNSGNTIYF. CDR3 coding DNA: TGTGCCGGCGAAAGAGACCCCAACTCTGGAAACACCATATATTTT.

CDR3 residues: CASSPRQIYGYTF. The CDR3 DNA reads as TGTGCCAGCAGTCCCCGACAGATCTATGGCTACACCTTC. This rearrangement joins TRBV6-1 to TRBJ1-2; TRBD1 is a possible D gene (5 bases). The germline V and J ends were trimmed by 5 bases and 4 bases, with 11 bases remaining between them. This CDR3 region has 13 residues. Germline CDR1 is MNHNS and CDR2 is SASEGT.

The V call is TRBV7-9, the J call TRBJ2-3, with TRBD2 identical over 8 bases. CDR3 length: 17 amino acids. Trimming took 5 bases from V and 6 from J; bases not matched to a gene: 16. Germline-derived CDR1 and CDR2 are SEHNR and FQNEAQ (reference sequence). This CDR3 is CASSPRGVAPPADTQYF. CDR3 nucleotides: TGTGCCAGCAGCCCGCGGGGGGTAGCACCTCCAGCGGATACGCAGTATTTT.

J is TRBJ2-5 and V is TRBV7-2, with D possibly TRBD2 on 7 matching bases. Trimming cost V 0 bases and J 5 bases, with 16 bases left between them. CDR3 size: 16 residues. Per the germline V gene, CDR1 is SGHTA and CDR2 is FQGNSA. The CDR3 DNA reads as TGTGCCAGCAGCTTAGCGGGTTGGGGGCGGGGGGAGACCCAGTACTTC. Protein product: CASSLAGWGRGETQYF.

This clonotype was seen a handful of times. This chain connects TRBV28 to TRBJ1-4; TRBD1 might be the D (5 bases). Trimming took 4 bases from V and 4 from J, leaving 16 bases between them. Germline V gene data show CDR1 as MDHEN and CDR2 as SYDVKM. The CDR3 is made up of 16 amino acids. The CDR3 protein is CASSSPMTARNEKLFF. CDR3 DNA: TGTGCCAGCAGTTCCCCCATGACAGCCCGTAATGAAAAACTGTTTTTT.

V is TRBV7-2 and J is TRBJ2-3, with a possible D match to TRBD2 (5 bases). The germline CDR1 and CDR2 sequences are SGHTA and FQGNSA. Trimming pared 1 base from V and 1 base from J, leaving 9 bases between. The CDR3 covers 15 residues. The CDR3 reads CASSLVPGGTDTQYF. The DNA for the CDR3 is TGTGCCAGCAGCTTAGTCCCCGGGGGCACAGATACGCAGTATTTT.

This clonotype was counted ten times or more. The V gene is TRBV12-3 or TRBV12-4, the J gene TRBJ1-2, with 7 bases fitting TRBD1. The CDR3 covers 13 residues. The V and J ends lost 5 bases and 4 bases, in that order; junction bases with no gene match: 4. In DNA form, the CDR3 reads TGTGCCAGCAGTCAGGACAGGCTCTATGGCTACACCTTC. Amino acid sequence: CASSQDRLYGYTF.

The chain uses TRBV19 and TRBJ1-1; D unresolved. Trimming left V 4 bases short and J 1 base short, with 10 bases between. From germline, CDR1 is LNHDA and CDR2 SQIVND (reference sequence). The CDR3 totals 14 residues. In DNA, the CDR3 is TGTGCCAGTAGTAGGTACGGGAAGAACACTGAAGCTTTCTTT. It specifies CASSRYGKNTEAFF.

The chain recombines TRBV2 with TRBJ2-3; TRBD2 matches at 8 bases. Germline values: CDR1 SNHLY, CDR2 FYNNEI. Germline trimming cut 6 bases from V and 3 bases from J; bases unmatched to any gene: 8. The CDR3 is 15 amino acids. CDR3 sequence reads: CASSRGGPGTDTQYF. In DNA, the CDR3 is TGTGCCAGCAGCCGGGGGGGCCCGGGGACAGATACGCAGTATTTT.

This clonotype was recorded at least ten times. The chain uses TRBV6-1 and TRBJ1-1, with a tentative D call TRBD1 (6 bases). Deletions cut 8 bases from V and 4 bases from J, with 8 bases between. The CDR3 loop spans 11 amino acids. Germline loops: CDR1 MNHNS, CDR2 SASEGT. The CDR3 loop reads CASRQATEAFF. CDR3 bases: TGTGCCAGCCGACAGGCCACTGAAGCTTTCTTT.

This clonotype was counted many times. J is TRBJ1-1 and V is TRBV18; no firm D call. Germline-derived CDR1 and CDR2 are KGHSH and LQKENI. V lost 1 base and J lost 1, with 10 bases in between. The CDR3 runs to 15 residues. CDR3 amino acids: CASSPRNTKNTEAFF. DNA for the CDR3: TGTGCCAGCTCACCACGTAACACAAAGAACACTGAAGCTTTCTTT.

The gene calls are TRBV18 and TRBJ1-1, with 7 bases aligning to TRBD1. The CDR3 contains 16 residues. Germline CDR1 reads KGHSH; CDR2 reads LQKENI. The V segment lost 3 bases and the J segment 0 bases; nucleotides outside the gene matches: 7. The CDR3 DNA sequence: TGTGCCAGCTCACCTCCCGGGACAGTAATGAACACTGAAGCTTTCTTT. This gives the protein CASSPPGTVMNTEAFF.

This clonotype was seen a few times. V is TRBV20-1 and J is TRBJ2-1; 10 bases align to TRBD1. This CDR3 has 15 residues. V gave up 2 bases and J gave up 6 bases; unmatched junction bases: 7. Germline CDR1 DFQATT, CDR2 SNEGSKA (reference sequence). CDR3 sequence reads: CSARYPGQGVNEQFF. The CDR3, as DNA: TGCAGTGCTAGATACCCCGGACAGGGGGTCAATGAGCAGTTCTTC.

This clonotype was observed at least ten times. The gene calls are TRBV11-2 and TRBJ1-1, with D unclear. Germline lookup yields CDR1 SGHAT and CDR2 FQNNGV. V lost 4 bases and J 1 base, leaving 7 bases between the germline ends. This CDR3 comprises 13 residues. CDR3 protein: CASSSWENTEAFF. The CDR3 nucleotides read TGTGCCAGCAGCTCCTGGGAGAACACTGAAGCTTTCTTT.

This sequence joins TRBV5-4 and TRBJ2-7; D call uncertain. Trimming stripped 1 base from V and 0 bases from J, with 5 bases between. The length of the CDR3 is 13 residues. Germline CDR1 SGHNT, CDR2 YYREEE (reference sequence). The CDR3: CASSLINSYEQYF. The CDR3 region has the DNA TGTGCCAGCAGCTTGATTAACTCCTACGAGCAGTACTTC.

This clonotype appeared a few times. DNA of the CDR3: TGCAGTGCTAGAGGAGGTCGGGGGCCTGTACCGTACGAGCAGTACTTC. It yields the protein CSARGGRGPVPYEQYF. The chain couples TRBV20-1 to TRBJ2-7, with D perhaps TRBD1 or TRBD2 (6 bases each). This CDR3 has 16 amino acids. Per germline, CDR1 DFQATT and CDR2 SNEGSKA (reference sequence). The V and J ends lost 1 base and 4 bases respectively, with 20 bases between them.

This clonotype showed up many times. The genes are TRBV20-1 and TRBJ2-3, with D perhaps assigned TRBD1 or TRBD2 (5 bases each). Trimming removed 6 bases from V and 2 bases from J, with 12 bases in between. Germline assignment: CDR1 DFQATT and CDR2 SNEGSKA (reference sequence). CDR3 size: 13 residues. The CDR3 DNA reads TGCAGTGCCTCGACAGACTACACAGATACGCAGTATTTT. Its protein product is CSASTDYTDTQYF.

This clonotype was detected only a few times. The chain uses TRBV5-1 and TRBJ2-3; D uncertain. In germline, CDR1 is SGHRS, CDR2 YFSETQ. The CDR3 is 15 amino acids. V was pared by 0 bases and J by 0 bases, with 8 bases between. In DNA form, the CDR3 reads TGCGCCAGCAGCTTGGAGTCAGTTAGCACAGATACGCAGTATTTT. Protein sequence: CASSLESVSTDTQYF.

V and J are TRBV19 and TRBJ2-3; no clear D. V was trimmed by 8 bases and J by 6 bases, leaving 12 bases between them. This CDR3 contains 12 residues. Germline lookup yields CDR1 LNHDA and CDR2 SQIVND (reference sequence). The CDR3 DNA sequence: TGTGCCAGTTCCTCTCTACATGATACGCAGTATTTT. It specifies CASSSLHDTQYF.